This entry lists 20 T cell receptor beta chains sequenced from one sample in a study of control samples from healthy donors and cancer patients. The repertoire was sequenced with immunoSEQ multiplex PCR; TCRdb's copy has only in-frame clones and lacks some. The data hold 120,000 or so clones, with over 75% observed a single time. The sample comprised blood. These receptors were collected from a man aged 35 to 55 in good health.

Remarks on this clone: This same CDR3 is encoded by further DNA sequences in the sample. The genes are TRBV12-3 or TRBV12-4 and TRBJ2-3; unclear D gene. This CDR3 contains 11 residues. V lost 6 bases and J lost 2, with 3 bases in between. CDR3: CASRYTDTQYF. Here the CDR3 DNA reads TGTGCCAGCAGGTACACAGATACGCAGTATTTT.

The rearrangement joins TRBV10-3 to TRBJ2-7; TRBD2 might be the D (5 bases). This CDR3 contains 13 residues. Trimming removed 6 bases at V and 1 base at J, with 10 bases between. Germline assignment: CDR1 ENHRY and CDR2 SYGVKD. The CDR3 protein is CAIREDQSYEQYF. In nucleotides, the CDR3 is TGTGCCATCAGGGAGGACCAATCCTACGAGCAGTACTTC.

Written as DNA, the CDR3 is TGTGCCAGCAGCCCCAGGTGGGCGGGGGAAGAGACCCAGTACTTC. Its protein is CASSPRWAGEETQYF. V gene TRBV11-2 combines with J gene TRBJ2-5; 7 bases line up with TRBD2. Germline V gene data show CDR1 as SGHAT and CDR2 as FQNNGV. This CDR3 spans 15 amino acids. The ends lost 5 bases at V and 3 bases at J; junction bases unmatched: 9. Supplemented by reference TRBV11-2 and TRBJ2-5, the full variable domain reads EAGVAQSPRYKIIEKRQSVAFWCNPISGHATLYWYQQILGQGPKLLIQFQNNGVVDDSQLPKDRFSAERLKGVDSTLKIQPAKLEDSAVYLCASSPRWAGEETQYFGPGTRLLVL.

This clone occurred once. The chain couples TRBV7-9 to TRBJ1-1; D possibly corresponds to TRBD1 (6 bases). V was cut by 3 bases and J by 3 bases, with 14 bases left in between. The CDR3 sequence is 15 residues long. CDR1 is SEHNR and CDR2 is FQNEAQ in the germline V gene (reference sequence). CDR3 region: CASSLMGGLDTEAFF. CDR3 sequence (DNA): TGTGCCAGCAGCTTGATGGGGGGCTTGGACACTGAAGCTTTCTTT. The variable domain in full, with the rest retrieved from reference TRBV7-9 and TRBJ1-1, is DTGVSQNPRHKITKRGQNVTFRCDPISEHNRLYWYRQTLGQGPEFLTYFQNEAQLEKSRLLSDRFSAERPKGSFSTLEIQRTEQGDSAMYLCASSLMGGLDTEAFFGQGTRLTVV.

The chain couples TRBV2 to TRBJ1-2; maybe TRBD1 (6 bases). Trimming left V 6 bases short and J 4 bases short, with 15 bases between. The CDR3 consists of 14 residues. The germline gives CDR1 SNHLY, CDR2 FYNNEI. CDR3 protein: CASRATGTPYGYTF. Here the CDR3 DNA reads TGTGCCAGCAGGGCTACCGGGACACCCTATGGCTACACCTTC. The whole variable domain, remainder taken from reference TRBV2 and TRBJ1-2, is EPEVTQTPSHQVTQMGQEVILRCVPISNHLYFYWYRQILGQKVEFLVSFYNNEISEKSEIFDDQFSVERPDGSNFTLKIRSTKLEDSAMYFCASRATGTPYGYTFGSGTRLTVV.

The J gene is TRBJ2-5, the V gene TRBV4-3; TRBD2 might be the D (6 bases). V dropped 0 bases and J dropped 5 bases, with 10 bases sitting between them. The CDR3 runs to 14 residues. The germline gives CDR1 LGHNA, CDR2 YSLEER. Here the CDR3 DNA reads TGCGCCAGCAGCCAAGACAATAGCGGCGAGACCCAGTACTTC. This translates into CASSQDNSGETQYF.

V is TRBV6-2 or TRBV6-3 and J is TRBJ2-7, with 8 bases matching TRBD1. The V and J ends lost 6 bases and 7 bases, in that order; junction bases with no gene match: 17. CDR3 length equals 16 residues. Germline loops: CDR1 MNHEY, CDR2 SVGEGT. The CDR3 here is CASSSYRGTGGFEQYF. The CDR3 DNA follows: TGTGCCAGCAGCAGTTACCGGGGGACAGGTGGTTTTGAGCAGTACTTC.

The chain uses TRBV6-5 and TRBJ2-1; D uncertain. CDR3 length: 14 amino acids. Germline V gene data show CDR1 as MNHEY and CDR2 as SVGAGI. V dropped 5 bases and J dropped 5 bases, with 13 bases sitting between them. CDR3 sequence: CASSPLRQNNEQFF. The CDR3 region has the DNA TGTGCCAGCAGTCCCCTCCGGCAGAACAATGAGCAGTTCTTC.

The chain uses TRBV11-3 and TRBJ1-1; D is possibly TRBD1 (5 bases). This CDR3 region has 15 residues. Germline V gene sequence: CDR1 SGHNT, CDR2 YENEEA. V was trimmed by 7 bases and J by 1 base, leaving 16 bases between them. In nucleotides, the CDR3 is TGTGCCAGCACCACCCGGGGCGCAGGGAACACTGAAGCTTTCTTT. It encodes CASTTRGAGNTEAFF.

The chain combines TRBV5-1 with TRBJ1-1, with 9 bases matching TRBD1. In germline, CDR1 is SGHRS, CDR2 YFSETQ. The ends lost 2 bases at V and 3 bases at J; junction bases unmatched: 5. This CDR3 has 15 residues. CDR3 loop: CASSFAGQGYTEAFF. CDR3 in DNA: TGCGCCAGCAGCTTCGCGGGACAGGGATACACTGAAGCTTTCTTT.

This clone was counted between two and nine times. CDR3 region: CASSLYRASGGASTDTQYF. The CDR3 region has the DNA TGTGCCAGCAGCCTCTACCGGGCTAGCGGGGGGGCCAGCACAGATACGCAGTATTTT. The chain recombines TRBV3-1 (or the pseudogene TRBV3-2) with TRBJ2-3; 12 bases are a match to TRBD2. After removal of 4 bases from V and 0 bases from J, the junction contained 11 bases not matched to a gene. Per the germline V gene, CDR1 is LGHDT and CDR2 is YNNKEL (reference sequence). The CDR3 runs to 19 residues.

V gene TRBV19 combines with J gene TRBJ1-5; 10 nucleotides align to TRBD1. The germline V gene has CDR1 LNHDA and CDR2 SQIVND (reference sequence). V lost 7 bases, J lost 6 bases, and 3 bases stayed unmatched. This CDR3 has 13 amino acids. This CDR3 is CASTRTGGQPQHF. In DNA, the CDR3 is TGTGCCAGTACCCGGACAGGGGGTCAGCCCCAGCATTTT.

The V and J genes are TRBV15 and TRBJ1-4; D perhaps matches TRBD1 (5 bases). The CDR3 spans 17 residues. The germline V and J ends were trimmed by 5 bases and 2 bases, with 18 bases remaining between them. In germline, CDR1 is LNHNV, CDR2 YYDKDF (reference sequence). CDR3 in amino acids: CATSRTTIGTTNEKLFF. The CDR3, as DNA: TGTGCCACCAGCCGAACCACCATAGGGACGACTAATGAAAAACTGTTTTTT.

The rearrangement uses TRBV5-1 and TRBJ1-6; a possible D gene is TRBD1 (6 bases). Looked up from germline, CDR1 is SGHRS and CDR2 is YFSETQ. Trimming stripped 5 bases from V and 6 bases from J, with 18 bases between. The CDR3 is 16 amino acids. CDR3 residues: CASRVVRGQLNSPLHF. The CDR3 DNA reads as TGCGCCAGCAGGGTCGTTCGGGGGCAACTTAATTCACCCCTCCACTTT.

The rearrangement links TRBV11-2 to TRBJ1-6; TRBD1 matches 8 bases. The CDR3 length is 14 residues. Looked up from germline, CDR1 is SGHAT and CDR2 is FQNNGV. Unmatched junction bases numbered 7, after V lost 5 bases and J lost 10 bases. CDR3 DNA sequence: TGTGCCAGCAGCGCGGACAGGGTGGGATCACCCCTCCACTTT. Protein product: CASSADRVGSPLHF.

This chain uses TRBV7-8 with TRBJ1-3; weak D call: TRBD1 (6 bases). CDR1 and CDR2 (germline): SGHVS, FQNEAQ. The CDR3 sequence is 15 residues long. Trimming left V 4 bases short and J 4 bases short, with 14 bases between. In DNA, the CDR3 is TGTGCCAGCAGCTCTAGCGGGGGCTTCGGAAACACCATATATTTT. This translates into CASSSSGGFGNTIYF.

The chain carries TRBV2 and TRBJ2-2; 7 bases map to TRBD1. V was pared by 4 bases and J by 6 bases, with 5 bases of the junction left unmatched. Per the germline V gene, CDR1 is SNHLY and CDR2 is FYNNEI. The CDR3 has 14 amino acids. The DNA for the CDR3 is TGTGCCAGCAGTGGCGTGACAGGGTCCGGGGAGCTGTTTTTT. Protein sequence: CASSGVTGSGELFF.

V usage is TRBV30 and J usage is TRBJ1-1, with 8 bases identical to TRBD1. CDR1 is GTSNPN and CDR2 is SVGIG in the germline V gene (reference sequence). The ends lost 1 base at V and 2 bases at J; junction bases unmatched: 12. This CDR3 has 17 residues. CDR3 coding DNA: TGTGCCTGGAGTGAACAGGGGGGATACAGTATTAACACTGAAGCTTTCTTT. Translated, it gives CAWSEQGGYSINTEAFF. Drawing the rest from reference TRBV30 and TRBJ1-1, the complete variable domain is SQTIHQWPATLVQPVGSPLSLECTVEGTSNPNLYWYRQAAGRGLQLLFYSVGIGQISSEVPQNLSASRPQDRQFILSSKKLLLSDSGFYLCAWSEQGGYSINTEAFFGQGTRLTVV.

The chain employs TRBV4-2 and TRBJ2-7; 10 positions agree with TRBD2. After removal of 0 bases from V and 5 bases from J, the junction contained 13 bases not matched to a gene. Germline V gives CDR1 LGHNA, CDR2 YNFKEQ. This CDR3 has 18 residues. For the CDR3, the DNA is TGTGCCAGCAGCCAAGATCAGGCTAGCGGGGGAAAGAGGAACGAGCAGTACTTC. Translated, it gives CASSQDQASGGKRNEQYF.

The rearrangement links TRBV9 to TRBJ2-2; 7 bases are shared with TRBD2. V lost 0 bases, J lost 2 bases, and 1 base stayed unmatched. The CDR3 is 15 residues long. Per germline, CDR1 SGDLS and CDR2 YYNGEE. CDR3 nucleotide sequence: TGTGCCAGCAGCGTAGGACTAGCTAACACCGGGGAGCTGTTTTTT. Translation gives CASSVGLANTGELFF.